The rows below give T cell receptor beta chains drawn from one sample of a study of identical twins. Via MiXCR, TCRdb re-called the 5' RACE reads, giving one row per CDR3 protein. Here the sample spans a few hundred thousand distinct CDR3 sequences, approximately 8.8% being singletons. Sequencing input: naive T cells sorted from blood. The receptor source for this set is a woman in her forties or fifties in good health. CDR3s include the opening cysteine and the closing phenylalanine or tryptophan. The D gene is left open where the match is weak. The listing skips clone size in some rows; elsewhere it reads once, few, many or a size class.

cdr3_aa cdr3_nt d_call clone_size j_call v_call
CASSSRQGALYEQYF TGTGCCAGCAGCTCCAGACAGGGGGCATTGTACGAGCAGTACTTC TRBD1 many TRBJ2-7 TRBV7-6
CASSYGTHFSGANVLTF TGTGCCAGCAGTTATGGGACACACTTCTCTGGGGCCAACGTCCTGACTTTC . few TRBJ2-6 TRBV6-5
CASRVAGLATYEQYF TGTGCCAGCAGAGTAGCGGGTCTAGCCACCTACGAGCAGTACTTC TRBD2 few TRBJ2-7 TRBV27
CASSAEGGRQETQYF TGTGCCAGCAGCGCCGAGGGCGGGAGACAGGAGACCCAGTACTTC TRBD2 few TRBJ2-5 TRBV7-6
CASRGPLSQETQYF TGTGCCAGCAGGGGTCCTCTTTCCCAAGAGACCCAGTACTTC . . TRBJ2-5 TRBV12-3/TRBV12-4
CAISDFEFQETQYF TGTGCCATCAGTGATTTCGAGTTTCAAGAGACCCAGTACTTC . . TRBJ2-5 TRBV10-3
CASSEPRESTDTQYF TGCGCCAGCAGTGAGCCGAGGGAAAGCACAGATACGCAGTATTTT . few TRBJ2-3 TRBV10-2
CASSTRTSGSSADTQYF TGTGCCAGCAGCACCCGGACTAGCGGGAGTAGTGCAGATACGCAGTATTTT TRBD2 . TRBJ2-3 TRBV3-1
CASSRSEGNEQFF TGTGCCAGCAGCCGATCGGAGGGTAATGAGCAGTTCTTC . few TRBJ2-1 TRBV7-3
CASSQGRTEAFF TGCGCCAGCAGCCAAGGACGAACTGAAGCTTTCTTT . many TRBJ1-1 TRBV4-1
CASSFYIAGFGNEQFF TGTGCCAGCAGTTTTTATATAGCAGGGTTTGGCAATGAGCAGTTCTTC . many TRBJ2-1 TRBV27
CASSLAGKGRPRELFF TGCGCCAGCAGCTTGGCCGGGAAGGGCAGACCCCGGGAGCTGTTTTTT . few TRBJ2-2 TRBV5-1
CASSQSELAETQYF TGTGCCAGCAGCCAATCAGAGTTAGCAGAGACCCAGTACTTC . few TRBJ2-5 TRBV16
CASSDDSSPDTQYF TGTGCCAGCAGTGACGACAGCTCCCCAGATACGCAGTATTTT . . TRBJ2-3 TRBV6-4
CASSQEASLGGIGELFF TGTGCCAGCAGCCAAGAAGCCTCATTGGGGGGTATCGGGGAGCTGTTTTTT . . TRBJ2-2 TRBV3-1
CASSLGARETQYF TGTGCCAGCAGCTTGGGAGCGCGGGAGACCCAGTACTTC . . TRBJ2-5 TRBV5-5
CASSHLSSGSYEQYF TGTGCCAGCAGCCACCTGTCTAGCGGCTCCTACGAGCAGTACTTC TRBD2 . TRBJ2-7 TRBV14
CAAEGISRAGELFF TGTGCCGCCGAGGGCATTTCTAGAGCCGGGGAGCTGTTTTTT . . TRBJ2-2 TRBV24-1
CATRPEANGELFF TGTGCCACCAGACCAGAAGCGAACGGGGAGCTGTTTTTT . few TRBJ2-2 TRBV24-1
CASSSSGLAGTQETQYF TGTGCCAGCAGTTCCTCGGGACTAGCGGGGACGCAAGAGACCCAGTACTTC TRBD2 few TRBJ2-5 TRBV12-3/TRBV12-4
CSALAGGLYNEQFF TGCAGTGCTCTAGCGGGAGGGCTCTACAATGAGCAGTTCTTC TRBD2 many TRBJ2-1 TRBV20-1
CASSPFGTSGSKYEQYF TGCGCCAGCAGCCCTTTTGGGACTAGCGGGAGTAAGTACGAGCAGTACTTC TRBD2 many TRBJ2-7 TRBV4-1
CASSLGPRRDEKLFF TGCGCCAGCAGCTTGGGTCCCCGGAGAGATGAAAAACTGTTTTTT . many TRBJ1-4 TRBV5-1
CASSPGRRGDTIYF TGTGCCAGCAGTCCAGGTAGAAGGGGAGACACCATATATTTT . . TRBJ1-3 TRBV7-9
CASRSSSGSGYNEQFF TGTGCCAGCAGATCCTCTAGCGGGAGCGGTTACAATGAGCAGTTCTTC TRBD2 . TRBJ2-1 TRBV12-3/TRBV12-4